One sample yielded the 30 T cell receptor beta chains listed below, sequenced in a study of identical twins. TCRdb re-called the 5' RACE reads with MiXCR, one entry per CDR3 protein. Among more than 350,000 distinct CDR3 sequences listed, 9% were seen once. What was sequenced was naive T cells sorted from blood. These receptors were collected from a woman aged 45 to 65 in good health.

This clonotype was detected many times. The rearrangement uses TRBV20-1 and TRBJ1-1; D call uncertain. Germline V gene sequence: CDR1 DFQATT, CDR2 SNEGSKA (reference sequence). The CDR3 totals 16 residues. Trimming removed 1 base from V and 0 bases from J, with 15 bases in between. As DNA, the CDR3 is TGCAGTGCTAGAGGGCTGGTTGGGGTGATGAACACTGAAGCTTTCTTT. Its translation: CSARGLVGVMNTEAFF.

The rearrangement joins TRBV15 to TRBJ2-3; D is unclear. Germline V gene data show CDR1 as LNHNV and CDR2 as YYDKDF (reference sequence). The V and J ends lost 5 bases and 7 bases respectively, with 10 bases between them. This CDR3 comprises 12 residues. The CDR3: CATSGAANTQYF. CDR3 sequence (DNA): TGTGCCACCAGCGGTGCAGCGAATACGCAGTATTTT.

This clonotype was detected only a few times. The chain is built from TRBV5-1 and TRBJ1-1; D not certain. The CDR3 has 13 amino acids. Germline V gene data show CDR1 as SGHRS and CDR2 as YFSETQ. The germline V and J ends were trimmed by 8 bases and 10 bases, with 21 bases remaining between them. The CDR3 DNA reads TGCGCCAGTGGACCGGGCCTAGTGGAGGGAGCTTTCTTT. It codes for CASGPGLVEGAFF.

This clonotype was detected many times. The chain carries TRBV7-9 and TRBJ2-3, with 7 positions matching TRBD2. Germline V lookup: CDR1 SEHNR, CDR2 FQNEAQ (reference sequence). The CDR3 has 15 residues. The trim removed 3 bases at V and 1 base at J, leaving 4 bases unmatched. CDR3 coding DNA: TGTGCCAGCAGCTTCGCGAGCGGGGGCACAGATACGCAGTATTTT. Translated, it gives CASSFASGGTDTQYF.

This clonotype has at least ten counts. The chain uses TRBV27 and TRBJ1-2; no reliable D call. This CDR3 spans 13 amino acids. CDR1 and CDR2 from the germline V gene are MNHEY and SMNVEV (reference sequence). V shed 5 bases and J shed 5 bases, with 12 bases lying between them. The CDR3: CASSPRPGYGYTF. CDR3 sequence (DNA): TGTGCCAGCAGTCCCCGGCCGGGGTATGGCTACACCTTC.

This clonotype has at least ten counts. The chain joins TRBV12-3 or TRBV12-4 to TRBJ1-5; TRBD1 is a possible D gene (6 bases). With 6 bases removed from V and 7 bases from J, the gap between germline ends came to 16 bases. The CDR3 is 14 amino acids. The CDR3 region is CASRRTGQGQPQHF. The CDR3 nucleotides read TGTGCCAGCAGACGAACAGGCCAGGGGCAGCCCCAGCATTTT.

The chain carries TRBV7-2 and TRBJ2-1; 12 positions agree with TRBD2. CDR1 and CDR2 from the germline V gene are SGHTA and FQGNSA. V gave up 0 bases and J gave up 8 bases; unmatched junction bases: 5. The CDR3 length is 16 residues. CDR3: CASSLATSGRTHEQFF. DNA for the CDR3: TGTGCCAGCAGCTTAGCAACTAGCGGGAGGACCCATGAGCAGTTCTTC. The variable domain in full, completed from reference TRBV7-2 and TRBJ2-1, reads GAGVSQSPSNKVTEKGKDVELRCDPISGHTALYWYRQSLGQGLEFLIYFQGNSAPDKSGLPSDRFSAERTGGSVSTLTIQRTQQEDSAVYLCASSLATSGRTHEQFFGPGTRLTVL.

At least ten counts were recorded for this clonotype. The CDR3 DNA follows: TGCGCCAGCAGCGCCAGCTACAATGAGCAGTTCTTC. It is translated as CASSASYNEQFF. V usage is TRBV5-1 and J usage is TRBJ2-1; D remains ambiguous. Germline loops: CDR1 SGHRS, CDR2 YFSETQ. V lost 4 bases and J lost 3, with 5 bases in between. The CDR3 totals 12 residues. Full variable domain (remainder filled in from reference TRBV5-1 and TRBJ2-1): KAGVTQTPRYLIKTRGQQVTLSCSPISGHRSVSWYQQTPGQGLQFLFEYFSETQRNKGNFPGRFSGRQFSNSRSEMNVSTLELGDSALYLCASSASYNEQFFGPGTRLTVL.

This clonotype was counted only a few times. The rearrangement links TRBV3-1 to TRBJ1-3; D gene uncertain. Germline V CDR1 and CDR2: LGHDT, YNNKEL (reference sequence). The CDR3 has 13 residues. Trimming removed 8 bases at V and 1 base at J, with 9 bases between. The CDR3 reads CASGEHSGNTIYF. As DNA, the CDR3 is TGTGCCAGCGGGGAGCATTCTGGAAACACCATATATTTT. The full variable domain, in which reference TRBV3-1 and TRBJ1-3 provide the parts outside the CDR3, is DTAVSQTPKYLVTQMGNDKSIKCEQNLGHDTMYWYKQDSKKFLKIMFSYNNKELIINETVPNRFSPKSPDKAHLNLHINSLELGDSAVYFCASGEHSGNTIYFGEGSWLTVV.

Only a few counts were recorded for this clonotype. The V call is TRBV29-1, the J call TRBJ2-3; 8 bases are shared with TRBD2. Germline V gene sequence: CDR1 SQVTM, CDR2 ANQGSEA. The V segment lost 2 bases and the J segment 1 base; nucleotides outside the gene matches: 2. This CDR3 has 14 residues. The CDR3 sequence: CSVEPGGGTDTQYF. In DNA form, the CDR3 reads TGCAGCGTTGAACCGGGAGGGGGCACAGATACGCAGTATTTT.

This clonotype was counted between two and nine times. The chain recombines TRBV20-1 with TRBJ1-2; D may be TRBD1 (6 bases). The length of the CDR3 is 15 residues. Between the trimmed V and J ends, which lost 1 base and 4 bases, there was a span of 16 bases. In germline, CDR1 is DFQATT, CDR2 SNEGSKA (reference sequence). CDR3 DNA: TGCAGTGCTAGAGGGCGACCCACGGGGGCCTATGGCTACACCTTC. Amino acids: CSARGRPTGAYGYTF.

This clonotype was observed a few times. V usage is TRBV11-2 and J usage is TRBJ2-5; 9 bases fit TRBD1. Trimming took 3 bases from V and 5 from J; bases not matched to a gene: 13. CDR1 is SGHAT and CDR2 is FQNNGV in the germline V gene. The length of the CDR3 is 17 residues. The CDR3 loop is CASSFDFRDRVRETQYF. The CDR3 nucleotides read TGTGCCAGCAGCTTTGATTTTCGGGACAGGGTGAGGGAGACCCAGTACTTC.

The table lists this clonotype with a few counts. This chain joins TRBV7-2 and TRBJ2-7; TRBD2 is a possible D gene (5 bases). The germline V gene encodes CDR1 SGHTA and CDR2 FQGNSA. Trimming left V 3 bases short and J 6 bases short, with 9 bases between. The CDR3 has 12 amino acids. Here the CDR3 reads CASSFTRGEQYV. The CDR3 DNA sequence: TGTGCCAGCAGCTTCACCCGGGGCGAGCAGTACGTC.

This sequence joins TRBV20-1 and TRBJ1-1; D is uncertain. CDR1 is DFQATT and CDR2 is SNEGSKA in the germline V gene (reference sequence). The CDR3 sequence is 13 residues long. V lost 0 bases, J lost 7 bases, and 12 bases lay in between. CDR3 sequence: CSARDPAALEAFF. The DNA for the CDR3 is TGCAGTGCTAGAGATCCGGCAGCTCTTGAAGCTTTCTTT.

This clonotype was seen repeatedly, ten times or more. The CDR3 DNA reads as TGTGCCAGCAGCTTCTTGGATGGGGGTGATGAGCAGTTCTTC. It yields the protein CASSFLDGGDEQFF. V is TRBV7-8 and J is TRBJ2-1, with D perhaps given as TRBD1 or TRBD2 (5 bases each). Trimming removed 3 bases at V and 8 bases at J, with 14 bases between. CDR1 and CDR2 (germline): SGHVS, FQNEAQ. The CDR3 length is 14 residues. The variable domain in full, completed from reference TRBV7-8 and TRBJ2-1, reads GAGVSQSPRYKVAKRGQDVALRCDPISGHVSLFWYQQALGQGPEFLTYFQNEAQLDKSGLPSDRFFAERPEGSVSTLKIQRTQQEDSAVYLCASSFLDGGDEQFFGPGTRLTVL.

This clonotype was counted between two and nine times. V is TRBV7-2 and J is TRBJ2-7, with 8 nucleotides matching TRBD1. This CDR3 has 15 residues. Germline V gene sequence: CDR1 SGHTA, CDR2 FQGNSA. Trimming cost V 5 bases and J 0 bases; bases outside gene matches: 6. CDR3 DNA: TGTGCCAGCAGCCACCTGGACAGGGCCTCCTACGAGCAGTACTTC. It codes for CASSHLDRASYEQYF. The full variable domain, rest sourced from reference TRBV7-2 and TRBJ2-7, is GAGVSQSPSNKVTEKGKDVELRCDPISGHTALYWYRQSLGQGLEFLIYFQGNSAPDKSGLPSDRFSAERTGGSVSTLTIQRTQQEDSAVYLCASSHLDRASYEQYFGPGTRLTVT.

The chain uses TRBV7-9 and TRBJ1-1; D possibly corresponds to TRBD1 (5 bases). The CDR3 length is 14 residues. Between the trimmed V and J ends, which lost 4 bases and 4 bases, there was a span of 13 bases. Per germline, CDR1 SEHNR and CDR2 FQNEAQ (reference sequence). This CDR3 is CASSSSGSSTEAFF. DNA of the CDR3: TGTGCCAGCAGCTCCTCAGGGTCTAGCACTGAAGCTTTCTTT.

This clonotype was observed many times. The CDR3 nucleotides are TGTGCCAGCAGTCCTAAGCCCCCGGGGAGCTTCTCCTACGAGCAGTACTTC. This codes for CASSPKPPGSFSYEQYF. The genes are TRBV27 and TRBJ2-7; tentative D call: TRBD2 (5 bases). The CDR3 spans 17 residues. Germline assignment: CDR1 MNHEY and CDR2 SMNVEV (reference sequence). Trimming stripped 5 bases from V and 0 bases from J, with 20 bases between.

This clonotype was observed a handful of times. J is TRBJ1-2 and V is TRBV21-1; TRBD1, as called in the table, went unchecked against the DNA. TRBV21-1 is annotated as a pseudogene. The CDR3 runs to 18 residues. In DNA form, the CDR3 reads TGTGCCAGCAGAGCAACGACAGGCGACGCTGGTGTTTCCTATGGCTACACCTTC. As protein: CASRATTGDAGVSYGYTF.

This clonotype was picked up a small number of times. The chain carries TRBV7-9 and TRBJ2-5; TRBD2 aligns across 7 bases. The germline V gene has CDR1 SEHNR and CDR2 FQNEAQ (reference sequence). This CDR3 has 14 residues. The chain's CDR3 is CALAEPRGQETQYF. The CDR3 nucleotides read TGTGCGTTAGCGGAGCCGCGGGGGCAAGAGACCCAGTACTTC.

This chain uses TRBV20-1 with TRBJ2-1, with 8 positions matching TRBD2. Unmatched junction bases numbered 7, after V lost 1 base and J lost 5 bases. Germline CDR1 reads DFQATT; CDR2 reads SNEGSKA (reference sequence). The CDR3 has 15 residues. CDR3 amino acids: CSARGRGRPDNEQFF. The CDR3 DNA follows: TGCAGTGCTAGAGGGCGCGGGAGGCCTGACAATGAGCAGTTCTTC.

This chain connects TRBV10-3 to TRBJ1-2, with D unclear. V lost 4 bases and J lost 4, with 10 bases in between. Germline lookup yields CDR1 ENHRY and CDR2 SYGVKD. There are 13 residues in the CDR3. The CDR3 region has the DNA TGTGCCATCAGTGTGGAGGGTCTCTATGGCTACACCTTC. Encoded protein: CAISVEGLYGYTF.

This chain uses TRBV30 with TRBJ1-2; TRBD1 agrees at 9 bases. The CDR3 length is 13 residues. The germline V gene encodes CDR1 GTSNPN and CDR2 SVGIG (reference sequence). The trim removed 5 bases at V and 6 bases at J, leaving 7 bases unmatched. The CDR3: CAWGRQGVDGYTF. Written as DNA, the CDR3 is TGTGCCTGGGGCCGACAGGGGGTGGATGGCTACACCTTC.

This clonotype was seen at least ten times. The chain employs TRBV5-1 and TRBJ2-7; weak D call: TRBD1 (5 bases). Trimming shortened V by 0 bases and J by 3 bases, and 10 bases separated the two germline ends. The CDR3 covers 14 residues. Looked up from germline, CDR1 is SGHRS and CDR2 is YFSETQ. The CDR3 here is CASSLDRMDYEQYF. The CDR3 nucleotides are TGCGCCAGCAGCTTGGACAGGATGGACTACGAGCAGTACTTC. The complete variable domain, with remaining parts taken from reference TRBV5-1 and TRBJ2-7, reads KAGVTQTPRYLIKTRGQQVTLSCSPISGHRSVSWYQQTPGQGLQFLFEYFSETQRNKGNFPGRFSGRQFSNSRSEMNVSTLELGDSALYLCASSLDRMDYEQYFGPGTRLTVT.

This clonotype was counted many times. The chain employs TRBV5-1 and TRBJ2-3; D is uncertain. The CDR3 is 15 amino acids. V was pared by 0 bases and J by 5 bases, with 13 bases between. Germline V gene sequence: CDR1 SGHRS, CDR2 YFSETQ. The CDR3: CASSLGDNRQDTQYF. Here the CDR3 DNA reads TGCGCCAGCAGCTTGGGGGATAACCGTCAAGATACGCAGTATTTT.

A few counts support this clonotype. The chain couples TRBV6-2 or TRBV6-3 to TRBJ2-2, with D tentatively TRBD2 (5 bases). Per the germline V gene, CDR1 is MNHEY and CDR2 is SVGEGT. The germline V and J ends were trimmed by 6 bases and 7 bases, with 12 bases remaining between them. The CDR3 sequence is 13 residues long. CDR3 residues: CASRRPGFGELFF. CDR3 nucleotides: TGTGCCAGCAGGAGACCGGGATTCGGGGAGCTGTTTTTT.

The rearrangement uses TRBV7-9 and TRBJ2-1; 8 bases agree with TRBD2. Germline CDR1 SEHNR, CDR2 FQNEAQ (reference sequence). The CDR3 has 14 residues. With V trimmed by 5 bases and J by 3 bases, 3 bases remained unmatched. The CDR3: CASSPAGVYNEQFF. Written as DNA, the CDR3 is TGTGCCAGCAGCCCAGCGGGAGTCTACAATGAGCAGTTCTTC.

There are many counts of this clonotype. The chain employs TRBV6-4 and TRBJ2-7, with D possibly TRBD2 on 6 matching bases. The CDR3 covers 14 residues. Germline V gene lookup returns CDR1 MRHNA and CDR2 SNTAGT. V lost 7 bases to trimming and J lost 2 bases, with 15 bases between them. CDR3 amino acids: CASISKGLTYEQYF. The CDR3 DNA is TGTGCCAGCATCTCAAAGGGACTTACCTACGAGCAGTACTTC.

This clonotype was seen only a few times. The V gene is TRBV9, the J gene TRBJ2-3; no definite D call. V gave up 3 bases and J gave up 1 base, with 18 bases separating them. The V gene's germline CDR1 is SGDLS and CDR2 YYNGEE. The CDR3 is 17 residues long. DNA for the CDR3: TGTGCCAGCAGCGCTCTCCCTCTCCCGGCCGGCACAGATACGCAGTATTTT. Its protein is CASSALPLPAGTDTQYF.

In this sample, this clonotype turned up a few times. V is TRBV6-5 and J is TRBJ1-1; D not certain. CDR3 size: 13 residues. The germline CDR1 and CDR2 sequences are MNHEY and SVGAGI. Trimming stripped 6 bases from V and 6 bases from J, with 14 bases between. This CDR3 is CASRTSPRSEAFF. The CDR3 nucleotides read TGTGCCAGCAGAACTTCCCCCAGGTCTGAAGCTTTCTTT.